The clone carrying this T cell receptor beta chain is a singleton in its sample. Amplification used 60 Vbeta primers and 13 Jbeta primers. TCRdb's copy holds only in-frame clones and misses some; the assay was immunoSEQ multiplex PCR. The sample consists of about 160,000 clones, approximately 80% of them appearing once. The data are from a study of cytomegalovirus exposure and HLA in healthy donors. Germline CDR1 and CDR2: SNHLY and FYNNEI. Trimming removed 8 bases at V and 0 bases at J, with 11 bases between. The CDR3 totals 14 residues. The chain employs TRBV2 and TRBJ1-3, with D unclear. Sequences were obtained from PBMCs. This receptor was taken from a female donor in good health and CMV-seronegative. CDR3 amino acids: CASAIADSGNTIYF. The DNA of the CDR3 is TGTGCCAGCGCCATTGCAGACTCTGGAAACACCATATATTTT.